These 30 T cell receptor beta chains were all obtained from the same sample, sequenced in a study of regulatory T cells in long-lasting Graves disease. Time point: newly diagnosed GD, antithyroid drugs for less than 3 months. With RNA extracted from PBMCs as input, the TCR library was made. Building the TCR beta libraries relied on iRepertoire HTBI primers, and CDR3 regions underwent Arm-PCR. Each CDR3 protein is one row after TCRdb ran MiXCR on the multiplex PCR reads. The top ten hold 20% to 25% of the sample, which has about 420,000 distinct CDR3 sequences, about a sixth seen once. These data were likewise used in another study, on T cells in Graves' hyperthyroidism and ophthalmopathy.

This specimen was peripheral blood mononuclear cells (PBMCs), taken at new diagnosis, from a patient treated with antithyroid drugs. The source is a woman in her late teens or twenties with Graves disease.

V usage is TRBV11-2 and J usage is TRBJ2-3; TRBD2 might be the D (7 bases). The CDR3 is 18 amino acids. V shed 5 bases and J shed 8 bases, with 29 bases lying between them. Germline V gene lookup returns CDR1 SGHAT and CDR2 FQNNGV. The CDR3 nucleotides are TGTGCCAGCAGCCAAGAAGGCTTGGAGGGGGGGATGTTACGTACGCAGTATTTT. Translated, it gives CASSQEGLEGGMLRTQYF. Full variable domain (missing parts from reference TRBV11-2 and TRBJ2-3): EAGVAQSPRYKIIEKRQSVAFWCNPISGHATLYWYQQILGQGPKLLIQFQNNGVVDDSQLPKDRFSAERLKGVDSTLKIQPAKLEDSAVYLCASSQEGLEGGMLRTQYFGPGTRLTVL.

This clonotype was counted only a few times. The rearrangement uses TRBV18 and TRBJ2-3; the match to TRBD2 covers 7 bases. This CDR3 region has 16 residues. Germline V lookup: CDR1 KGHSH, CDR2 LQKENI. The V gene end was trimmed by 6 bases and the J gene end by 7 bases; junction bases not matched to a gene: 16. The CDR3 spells CASSPVRGGSWNTQYF. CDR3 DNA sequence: TGTGCCAGCTCCCCGGTGAGGGGCGGGAGTTGGAATACGCAGTATTTT.

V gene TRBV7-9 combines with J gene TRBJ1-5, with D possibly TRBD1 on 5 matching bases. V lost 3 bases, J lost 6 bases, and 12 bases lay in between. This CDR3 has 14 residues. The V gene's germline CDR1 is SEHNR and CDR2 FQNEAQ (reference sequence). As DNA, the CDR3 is TGTGCCAGCAGCTTCGGGGAAACAGGTCAGCCCCAGCATTTT. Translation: CASSFGETGQPQHF. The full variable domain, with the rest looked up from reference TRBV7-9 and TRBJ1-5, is DTGVSQNPRHKITKRGQNVTFRCDPISEHNRLYWYRQTLGQGPEFLTYFQNEAQLEKSRLLSDRFSAERPKGSFSTLEIQRTEQGDSAMYLCASSFGETGQPQHFGDGTRLSIL.

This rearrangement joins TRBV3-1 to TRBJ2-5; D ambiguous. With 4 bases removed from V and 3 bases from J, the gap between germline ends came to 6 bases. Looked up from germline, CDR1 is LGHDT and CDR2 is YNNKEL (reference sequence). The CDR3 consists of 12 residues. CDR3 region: CASSPRKETQYF. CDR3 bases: TGTGCCAGCAGCCCTAGAAAAGAGACCCAGTACTTC.

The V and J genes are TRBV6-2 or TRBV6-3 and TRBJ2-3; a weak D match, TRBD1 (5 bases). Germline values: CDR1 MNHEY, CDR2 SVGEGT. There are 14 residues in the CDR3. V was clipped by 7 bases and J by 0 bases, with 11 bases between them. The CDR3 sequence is CASKWGRSTDTQYF. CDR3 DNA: TGTGCCAGCAAATGGGGCAGGAGCACAGATACGCAGTATTTT.

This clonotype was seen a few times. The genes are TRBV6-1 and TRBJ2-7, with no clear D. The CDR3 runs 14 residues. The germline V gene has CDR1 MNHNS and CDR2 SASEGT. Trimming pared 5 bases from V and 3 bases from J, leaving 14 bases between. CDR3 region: CASSRNAVVYEQYF. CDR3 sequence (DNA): TGTGCCAGCAGTCGCAACGCCGTAGTCTACGAGCAGTACTTC.

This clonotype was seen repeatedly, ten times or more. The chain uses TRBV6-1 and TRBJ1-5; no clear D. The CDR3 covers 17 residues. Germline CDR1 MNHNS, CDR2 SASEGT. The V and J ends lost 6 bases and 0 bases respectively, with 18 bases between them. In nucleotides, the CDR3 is TGTGCCAGCAGAAATAGAGGGCCAGTATATAGCAATCAGCCCCAGCATTTT. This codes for CASRNRGPVYSNQPQHF.

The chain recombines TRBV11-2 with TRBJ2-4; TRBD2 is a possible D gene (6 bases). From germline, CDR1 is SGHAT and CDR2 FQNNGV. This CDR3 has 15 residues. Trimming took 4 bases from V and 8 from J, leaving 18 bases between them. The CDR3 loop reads CASSSSGVLADIQYF. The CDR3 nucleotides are TGTGCCAGCAGCTCGTCGGGGGTACTAGCTGACATTCAGTACTTC.

CDR3 sequence: CASSLLQTRLLAGADSSGANVLTF. The CDR3 DNA follows: TGTGCCAGCAGCTTGCTCCAAACGCGATTACTAGCGGGAGCGGACAGCTCTGGGGCCAACGTCCTGACTTTC. The J gene is TRBJ2-6, the V gene TRBV5-6, with 11 bases lining up with TRBD2. Trimming cost V 1 base and J 0 bases; bases outside gene matches: 21. The CDR3 consists of 24 residues. The germline V gene encodes CDR1 SGHDT and CDR2 YYEEEE.

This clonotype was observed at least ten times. The CDR3 nucleotides are TGCAGTGCTAGTGTGGGGGCGAGTGAAAAACTGTTTTTT. It encodes CSASVGASEKLFF. J is TRBJ1-4 and V is TRBV20-1, with a possible D match to TRBD1 (6 bases). From germline, CDR1 is DFQATT and CDR2 SNEGSKA (reference sequence). The V gene lost 3 bases and the J gene lost 7 bases, with 12 bases spanning the gap. The CDR3 length is 13 residues.

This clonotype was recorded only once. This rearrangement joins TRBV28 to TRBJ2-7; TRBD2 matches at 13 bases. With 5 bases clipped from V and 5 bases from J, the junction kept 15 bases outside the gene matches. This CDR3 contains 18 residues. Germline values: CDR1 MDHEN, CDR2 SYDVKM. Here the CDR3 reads CASSLGTFTSGRANEQYF. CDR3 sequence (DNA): TGTGCCAGCAGTCTGGGGACGTTTACTAGCGGGAGGGCCAACGAGCAGTACTTC.

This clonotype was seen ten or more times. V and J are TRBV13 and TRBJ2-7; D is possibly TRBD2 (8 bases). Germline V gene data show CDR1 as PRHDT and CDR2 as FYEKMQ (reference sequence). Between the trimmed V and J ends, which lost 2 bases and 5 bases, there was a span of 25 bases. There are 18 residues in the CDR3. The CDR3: CASSLRGQPPGLGHEQYF. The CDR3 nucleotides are TGTGCCAGCAGCTTAAGGGGACAGCCTCCGGGACTAGGTCACGAGCAGTACTTC. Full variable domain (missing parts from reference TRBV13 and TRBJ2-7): AAGVIQSPRHLIKEKRETATLKCYPIPRHDTVYWYQQGPGQDPQFLISFYEKMQSDKGSIPDRFSAQQFSDYHSELNMSSLELGDSALYFCASSLRGQPPGLGHEQYFGPGTRLTVT.

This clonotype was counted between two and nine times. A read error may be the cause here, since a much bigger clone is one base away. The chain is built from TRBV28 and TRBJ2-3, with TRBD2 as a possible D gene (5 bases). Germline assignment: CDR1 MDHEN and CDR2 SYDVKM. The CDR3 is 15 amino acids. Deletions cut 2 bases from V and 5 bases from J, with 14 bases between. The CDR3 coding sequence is TGTGCCAGCAGTTTACCGGGGATCGGAATAGATACGCAGTATTTT. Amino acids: CASSLPGIGIDTQYF.

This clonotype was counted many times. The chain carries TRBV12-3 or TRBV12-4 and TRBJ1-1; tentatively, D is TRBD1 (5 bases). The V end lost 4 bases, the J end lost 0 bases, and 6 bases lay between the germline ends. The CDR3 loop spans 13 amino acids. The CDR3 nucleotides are TGTGCCAGCAGTTGGGGACTGAACACTGAAGCTTTCTTT. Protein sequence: CASSWGLNTEAFF.

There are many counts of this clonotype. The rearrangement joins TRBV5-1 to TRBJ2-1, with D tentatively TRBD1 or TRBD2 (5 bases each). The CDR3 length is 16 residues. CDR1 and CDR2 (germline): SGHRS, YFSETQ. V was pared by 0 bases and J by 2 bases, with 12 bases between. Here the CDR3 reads CASSLVGDVAYNEQFF. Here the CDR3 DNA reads TGCGCCAGCAGCTTGGTCGGGGACGTAGCCTACAATGAGCAGTTCTTC.

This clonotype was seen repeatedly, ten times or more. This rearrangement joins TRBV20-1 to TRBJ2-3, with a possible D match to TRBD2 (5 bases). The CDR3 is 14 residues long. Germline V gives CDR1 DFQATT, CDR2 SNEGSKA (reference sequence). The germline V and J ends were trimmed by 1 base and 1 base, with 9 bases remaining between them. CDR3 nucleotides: TGCAGTGCTAGAGTTAGCGCGCGCACAGATACGCAGTATTTT. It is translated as CSARVSARTDTQYF.

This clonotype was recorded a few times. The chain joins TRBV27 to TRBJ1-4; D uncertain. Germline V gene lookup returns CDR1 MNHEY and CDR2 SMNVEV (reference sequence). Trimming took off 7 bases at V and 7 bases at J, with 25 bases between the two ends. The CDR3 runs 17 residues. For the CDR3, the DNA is TGTGCCAGCACCACCCGTGGGTTCGGGGTCGAAGGTGAAAAACTGTTTTTT. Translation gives CASTTRGFGVEGEKLFF.

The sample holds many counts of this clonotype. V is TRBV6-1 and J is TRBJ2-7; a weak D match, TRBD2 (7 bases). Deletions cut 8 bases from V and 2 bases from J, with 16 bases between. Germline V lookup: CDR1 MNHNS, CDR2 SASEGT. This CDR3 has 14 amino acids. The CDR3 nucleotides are TGTGCCAGCGGCAGGGGAGGGACTCCCTACGAGCAGTACTTC. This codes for CASGRGGTPYEQYF.

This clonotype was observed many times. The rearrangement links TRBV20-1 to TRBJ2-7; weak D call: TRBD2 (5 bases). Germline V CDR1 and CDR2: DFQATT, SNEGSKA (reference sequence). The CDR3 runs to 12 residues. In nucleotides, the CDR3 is TGCATCCCCTCGAGCGCGGACTTTGTGCAGTACTTC. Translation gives CIPSSADFVQYF.

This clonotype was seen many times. The chain's CDR3 is CASSPRVGGQETQYF. CDR3 sequence (DNA): TGTGCCAGCAGCCCCCGGGTCGGGGGCCAAGAGACCCAGTACTTC. The gene calls are TRBV11-2 and TRBJ2-5; tentatively, D is TRBD2 (6 bases). The V and J ends lost 5 bases and 1 base respectively, with 14 bases between them. The CDR3 length is 15 residues. Germline V gene data show CDR1 as SGHAT and CDR2 as FQNNGV.

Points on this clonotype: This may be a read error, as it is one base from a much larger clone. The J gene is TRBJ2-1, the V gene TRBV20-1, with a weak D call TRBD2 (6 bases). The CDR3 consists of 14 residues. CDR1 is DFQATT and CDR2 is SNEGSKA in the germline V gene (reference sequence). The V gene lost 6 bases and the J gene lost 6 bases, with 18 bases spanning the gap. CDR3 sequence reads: CSAAPGLGINEQFF. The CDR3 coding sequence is TGCAGTGCCGCGCCGGGACTGGGAATCAATGAGCAGTTCTTC.

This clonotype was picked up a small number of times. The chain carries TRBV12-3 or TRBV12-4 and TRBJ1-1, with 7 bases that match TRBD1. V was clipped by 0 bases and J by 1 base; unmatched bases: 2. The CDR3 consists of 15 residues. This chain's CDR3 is CASSLARQGNTEAFF. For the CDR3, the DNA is TGTGCCAGCAGTTTAGCTAGACAGGGGAACACTGAAGCTTTCTTT.

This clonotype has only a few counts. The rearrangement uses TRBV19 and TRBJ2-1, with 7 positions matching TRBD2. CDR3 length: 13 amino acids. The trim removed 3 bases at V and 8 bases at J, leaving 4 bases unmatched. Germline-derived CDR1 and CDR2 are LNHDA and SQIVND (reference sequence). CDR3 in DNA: TGTGCCAGTAGTATTTCAGGGAGGGATGAGCAGTTCTTC. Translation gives CASSISGRDEQFF.

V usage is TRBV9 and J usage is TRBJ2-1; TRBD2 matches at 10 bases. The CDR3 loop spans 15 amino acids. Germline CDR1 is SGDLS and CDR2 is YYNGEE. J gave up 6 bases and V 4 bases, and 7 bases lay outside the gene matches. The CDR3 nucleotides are TGTGCCAGCAGCAGAGGAGCGGGAGGGTTCAATGAGCAGTTCTTC. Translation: CASSRGAGGFNEQFF. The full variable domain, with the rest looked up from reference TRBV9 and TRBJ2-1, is DSGVTQTPKHLITATGQRVTLRCSPRSGDLSVYWYQQSLDQGLQFLIQYYNGEERAKGNILERFSAQQFPDLHSELNLSSLELGDSALYFCASSRGAGGFNEQFFGPGTRLTVL.

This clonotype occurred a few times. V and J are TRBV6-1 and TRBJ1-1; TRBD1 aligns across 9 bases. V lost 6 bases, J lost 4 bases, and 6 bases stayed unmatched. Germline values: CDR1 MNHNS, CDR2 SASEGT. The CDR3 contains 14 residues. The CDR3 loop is CASSSDRGGTEAFF. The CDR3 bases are TGTGCCAGCAGCTCGGACAGGGGAGGCACTGAAGCTTTCTTT.

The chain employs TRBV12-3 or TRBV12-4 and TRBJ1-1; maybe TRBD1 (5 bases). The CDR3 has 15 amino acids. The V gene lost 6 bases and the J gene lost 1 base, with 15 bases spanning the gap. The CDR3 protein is CASSLLAGGNTEAFF. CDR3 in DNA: TGTGCCAGCAGCCTTCTCGCGGGGGGGAACACTGAAGCTTTCTTT.

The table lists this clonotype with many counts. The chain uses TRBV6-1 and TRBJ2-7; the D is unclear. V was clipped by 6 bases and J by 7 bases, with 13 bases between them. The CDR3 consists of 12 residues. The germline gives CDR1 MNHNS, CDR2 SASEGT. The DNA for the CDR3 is TGTGCCAGCAGCCACAGCGCTGGGGAGCAGTACTTC. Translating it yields CASSHSAGEQYF.

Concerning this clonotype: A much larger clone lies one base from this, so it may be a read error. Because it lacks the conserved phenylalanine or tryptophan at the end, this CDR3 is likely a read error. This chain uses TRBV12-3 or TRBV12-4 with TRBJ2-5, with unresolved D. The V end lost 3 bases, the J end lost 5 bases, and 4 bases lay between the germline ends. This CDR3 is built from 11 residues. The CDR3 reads CASSFTETQYL. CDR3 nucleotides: TGTGCCAGCAGTTTCACGGAGACCCAGTACCTC.

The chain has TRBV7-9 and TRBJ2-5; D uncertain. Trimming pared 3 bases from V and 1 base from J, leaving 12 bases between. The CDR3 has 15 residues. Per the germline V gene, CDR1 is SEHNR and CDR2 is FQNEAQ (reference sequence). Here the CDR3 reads CASSFQSGPQETQYF. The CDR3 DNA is TGTGCCAGCAGCTTTCAGAGTGGGCCCCAAGAGACCCAGTACTTC.

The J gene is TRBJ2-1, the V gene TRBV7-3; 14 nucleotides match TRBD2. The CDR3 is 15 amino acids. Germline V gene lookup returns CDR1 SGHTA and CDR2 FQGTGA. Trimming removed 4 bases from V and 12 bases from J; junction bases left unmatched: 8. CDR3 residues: CASSSQTSGRAGQFF. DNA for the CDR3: TGTGCCAGCAGCTCCCAGACTAGCGGGAGGGCCGGGCAGTTCTTC.